Described below is a single TCR beta chain sequence and its context. Its matching antigen is unknown. CDR1 LGHNA and CDR2 YSLEER come from the germline V gene. After removal of 0 bases from V and 1 base from J, the junction contained 6 bases not matched to a gene. This CDR3 has 19 amino acids. CD4+ or CD8+ T cells were sorted as naive CD45RA+ or memory CD45RO+. The record originates from a study of regulatory dendritic cells for organ transplantation. Study findings and constraints: Memory CD8+ clonal expansion seemed more limited with regulatory than mature dendritic cells. Memory T cells were less diverse than naive, with memory CD8+ most oligoclonal.

The repertoire was sequenced with immunoSEQ multiplex PCR; TCRdb's copy has only in-frame clones and lacks some. The table has under 40,000 clones, about 93% seen once. The sequencing sample was made of naive CD8+ T cells from blood. Subset meaning: CD45RA+ naive T cells. The source is a human donor in good health. This chain connects TRBV4-3 to TRBJ2-1, with 13 bases matching TRBD2. CDR3 residues: CASSQDVGLAGVSYNEQFF. The CDR3 bases are TGCGCCAGCAGCCAAGATGTTGGACTAGCGGGAGTGTCCTACAATGAGCAGTTCTTC.